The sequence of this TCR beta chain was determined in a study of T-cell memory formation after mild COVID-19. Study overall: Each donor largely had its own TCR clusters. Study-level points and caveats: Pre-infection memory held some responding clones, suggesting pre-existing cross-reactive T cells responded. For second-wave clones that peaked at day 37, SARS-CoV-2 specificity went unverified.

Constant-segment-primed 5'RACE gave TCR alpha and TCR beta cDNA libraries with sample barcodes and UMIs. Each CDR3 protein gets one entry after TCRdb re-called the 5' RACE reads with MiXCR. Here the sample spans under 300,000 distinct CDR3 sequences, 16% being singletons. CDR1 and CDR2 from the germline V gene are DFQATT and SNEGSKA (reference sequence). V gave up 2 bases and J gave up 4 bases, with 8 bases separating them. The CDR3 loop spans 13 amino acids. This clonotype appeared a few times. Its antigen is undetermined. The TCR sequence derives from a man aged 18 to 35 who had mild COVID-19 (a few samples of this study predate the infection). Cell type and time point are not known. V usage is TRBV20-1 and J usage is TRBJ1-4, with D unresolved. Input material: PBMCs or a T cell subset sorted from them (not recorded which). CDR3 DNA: TGCAGTGCTAGAAGGACGCTTAATGAAAAACTGTTTTTT. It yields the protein CSARRTLNEKLFF.